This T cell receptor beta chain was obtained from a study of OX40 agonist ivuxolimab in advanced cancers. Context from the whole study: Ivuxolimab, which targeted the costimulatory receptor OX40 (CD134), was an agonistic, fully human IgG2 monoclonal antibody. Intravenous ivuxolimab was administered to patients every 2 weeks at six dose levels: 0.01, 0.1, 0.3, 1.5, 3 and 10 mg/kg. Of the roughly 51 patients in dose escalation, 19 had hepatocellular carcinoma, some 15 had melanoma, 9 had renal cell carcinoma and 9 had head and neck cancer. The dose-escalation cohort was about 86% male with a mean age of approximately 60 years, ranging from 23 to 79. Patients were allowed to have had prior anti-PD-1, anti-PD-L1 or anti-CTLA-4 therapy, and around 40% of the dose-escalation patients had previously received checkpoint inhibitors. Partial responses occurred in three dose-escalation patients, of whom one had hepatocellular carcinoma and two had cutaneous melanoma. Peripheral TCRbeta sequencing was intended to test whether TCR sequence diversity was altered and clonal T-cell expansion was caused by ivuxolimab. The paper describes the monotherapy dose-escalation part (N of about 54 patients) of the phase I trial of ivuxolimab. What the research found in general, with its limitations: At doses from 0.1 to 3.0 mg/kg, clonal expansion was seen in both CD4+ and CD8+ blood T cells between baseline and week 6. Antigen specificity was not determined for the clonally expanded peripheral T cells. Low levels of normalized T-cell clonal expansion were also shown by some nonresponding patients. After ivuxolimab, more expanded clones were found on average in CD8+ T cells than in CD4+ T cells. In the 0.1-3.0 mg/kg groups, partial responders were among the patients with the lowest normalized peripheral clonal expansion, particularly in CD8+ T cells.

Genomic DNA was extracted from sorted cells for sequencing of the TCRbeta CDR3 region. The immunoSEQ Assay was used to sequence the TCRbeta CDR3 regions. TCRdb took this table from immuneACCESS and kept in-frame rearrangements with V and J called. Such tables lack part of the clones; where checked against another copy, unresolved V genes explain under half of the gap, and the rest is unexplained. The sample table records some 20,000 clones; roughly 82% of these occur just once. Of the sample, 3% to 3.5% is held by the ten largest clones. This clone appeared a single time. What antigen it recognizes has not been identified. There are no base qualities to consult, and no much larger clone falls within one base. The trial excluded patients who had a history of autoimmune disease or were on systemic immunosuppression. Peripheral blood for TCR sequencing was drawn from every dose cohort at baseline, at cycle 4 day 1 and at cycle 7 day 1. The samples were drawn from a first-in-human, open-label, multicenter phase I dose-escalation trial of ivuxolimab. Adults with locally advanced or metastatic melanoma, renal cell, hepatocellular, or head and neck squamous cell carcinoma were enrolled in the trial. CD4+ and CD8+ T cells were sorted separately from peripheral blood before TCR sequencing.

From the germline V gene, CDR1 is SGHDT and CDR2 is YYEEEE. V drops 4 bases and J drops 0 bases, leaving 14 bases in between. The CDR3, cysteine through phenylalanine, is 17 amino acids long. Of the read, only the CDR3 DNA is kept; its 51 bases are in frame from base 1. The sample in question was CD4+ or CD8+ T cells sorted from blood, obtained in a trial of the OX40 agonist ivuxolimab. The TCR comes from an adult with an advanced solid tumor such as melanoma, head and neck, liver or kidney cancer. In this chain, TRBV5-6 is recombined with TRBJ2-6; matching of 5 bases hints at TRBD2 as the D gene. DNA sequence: TGTGCCAGCAGCCCTGCCCCGGGGAACTCTGGGGCCAACGTCCTGACTTTC. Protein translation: CASSPAPGNSGANVLTF. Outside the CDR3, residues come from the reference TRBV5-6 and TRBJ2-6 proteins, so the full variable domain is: DAGVTQSPTHLIKTRGQQVTLRCSPKSGHDTVSWYQQALGQGPQFIFQYYEEEERQRGNFPDRFSGHQFPNYSSELNVNALLLGDSALYLCASSPAPGNSGANVLTFGAGSRLTVL.